The clone carrying this T cell receptor beta chain came up once. The record originates from a study of cytotoxic CD8 clonotypes in ibrutinib-treated CLL. About the study: The cohort had 11 relapsed/refractory and 15 treatment-naive patients, around 18 IGHV unmutated.

Target depth was 1 in 200,000 to 1 in 1 million T cells, about 10x per clonotype. Here immunoSEQ multiplex PCR was the method, and the copy in TCRdb shows in-frame clones only, minus some. The table includes roughly 180,000 clones, roughly four fifths detected once. Frozen-stored PBMCs produced approximately 2 micrograms of genomic DNA for TCR beta libraries. Germline CDR1 and CDR2: SGHDT and YYEEEE. The germline V and J ends were trimmed by 1 base and 4 bases, with 3 bases remaining between them. The CDR3 covers 11 residues. This sequence originates from a human donor with chronic lymphocytic leukemia. Sequencing was performed on PBMCs, taken after 24 months of ibrutinib treatment. The chain couples TRBV5-6 to TRBJ2-7, with D unresolved. CDR3 residues: CASSLYYEQYF. DNA for the CDR3: TGTGCCAGCAGCTTGTATTACGAGCAGTACTTC.